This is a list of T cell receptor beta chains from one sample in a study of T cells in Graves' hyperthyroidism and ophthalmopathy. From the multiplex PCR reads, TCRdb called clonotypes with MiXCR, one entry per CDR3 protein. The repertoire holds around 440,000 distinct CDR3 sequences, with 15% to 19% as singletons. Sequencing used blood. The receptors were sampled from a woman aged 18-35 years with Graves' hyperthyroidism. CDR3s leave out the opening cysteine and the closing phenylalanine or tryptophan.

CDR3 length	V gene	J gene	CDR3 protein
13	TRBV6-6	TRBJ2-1	ASSYSEFYGGEQF
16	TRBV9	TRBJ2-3	ASSRSGLAGVLTDTQY
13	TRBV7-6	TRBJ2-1	ASSHRDSSLNEQF
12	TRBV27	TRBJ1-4	ASSLSYQYEKLF
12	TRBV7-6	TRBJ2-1	ASSSNVVNNEQF
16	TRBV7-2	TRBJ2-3	ASSLEGLAGAYTDTQY
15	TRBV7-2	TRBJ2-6	ASSLALAASGANVLT
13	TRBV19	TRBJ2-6	ASSYRNSGANVLT
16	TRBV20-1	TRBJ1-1	SARLILGTGGSRTEAF
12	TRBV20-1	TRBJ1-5	SASGAVSNQPQH
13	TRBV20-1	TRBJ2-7	SAADRASGAYEQY
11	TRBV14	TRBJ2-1	ASTKDRYNEQF
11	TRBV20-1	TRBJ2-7	SARDSHLYEQY
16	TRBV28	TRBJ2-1	ASSDSKVAGWGGNEQF
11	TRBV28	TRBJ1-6	ASRGTSLPFLH
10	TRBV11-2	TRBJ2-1	ASSLDSLRAF
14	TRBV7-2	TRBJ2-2	ASSLEGGGPVGELF
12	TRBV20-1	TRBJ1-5	SGSIRVGDQPQH
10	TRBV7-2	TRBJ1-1	ASKNTGKRAF
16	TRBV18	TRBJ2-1	ASSTEILTSGSINEQF
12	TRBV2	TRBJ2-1	ARAWKQGYYEQF
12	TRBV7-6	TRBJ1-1	ASSLGGPNTEAF
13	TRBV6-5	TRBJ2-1	ASSYSRHHDMEQF
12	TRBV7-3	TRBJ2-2	ASSPSSATGELF
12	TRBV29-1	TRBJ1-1	SVAPFYMNTEAF
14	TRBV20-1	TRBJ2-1	SAYPGFAGGPGEQF
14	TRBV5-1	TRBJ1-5	ASSPGWDLDNQPQH
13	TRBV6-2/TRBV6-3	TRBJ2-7	ASSQGGKYPYEQY
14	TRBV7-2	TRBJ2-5	ASSLVFAGGGETQY
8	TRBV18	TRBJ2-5	ASSPRDQY